This T cell receptor beta chain was recovered during a study of cytomegalovirus exposure and HLA in healthy donors. The PCR ran on 60 Vbeta and 13 Jbeta primers. Original processing notes: An analysis performed later counted about 80 million unique TCR beta chains (roughly 11 million of them shared). TCRdb keeps only in-frame clones here, not all; method: immunoSEQ multiplex PCR. V, J and clone size reflect that table, while D and trimming were determined from the DNA. The listing contains about 130,000 clones. The CDR3 has 15 residues. In germline, CDR1 is SGHDT, CDR2 YYEEEE. V gave up 1 base and J gave up 1 base, with 12 bases separating them. Whole-study findings and limits: In an earlier analysis, productive rearrangement rates for most beta V segments clustered near 87% or 30%. Association with HLA alleles at 0.05 false discovery rate was found for some 18,000 TCR beta sequences in a later analysis.

A word on this clone: What it recognizes is unknown.

The J gene is TRBJ2-7, the V gene TRBV5-6; unclear D gene. Sequencing was carried out using PBMCs. This receptor was obtained from a man between 40 and 49 years old in good health and CMV-seronegative. The CDR3 reads CASSLRSYQSYEQYF. CDR3 in DNA: TGTGCCAGCAGCTTGCGGAGCTACCAATCCTACGAGCAGTACTTC.